Listed below are T cell receptor beta chains from one sample, sequenced in a study of blood T cells in healthy people across ages. In TCRdb, the 5' RACE reads were re-called with MiXCR into one record per CDR3 protein. The sample has about 1,400,000 distinct CDR3 sequences; approximately 59% are singletons. The material sequenced was blood. The origin of the receptors is a young man in good health. Each CDR3 is given with its conserved first and last residue. Fields, in order: V gene, J gene, D gene, clone size, CDR3 DNA, CDR3 protein. The D gene is left open where the match is weak. Rows give clone size only sometimes, using once, few, many, or a class for an expanded clone.

>TRBV29-1|TRBJ2-7|NA|few
TGCAGCGTTGTAGCGGACAGCTCCTACGAGCAGTACTTC
CSVVADSSYEQYF
>TRBV29-1|TRBJ2-3|TRBD2|NA
TGCAGCGTTGAACAGGTGACTAGCGGGGAAGATAGCACAGATACGCAGTATTTT
CSVEQVTSGEDSTDTQYF
>TRBV29-1|TRBJ2-7|NA|NA
TGCAGCGTTGGGGGGGATATATACGAGCAGTACTTC
CSVGGDIYEQYF
>TRBV20-1|TRBJ2-7|NA|few
TGCAGTGCTACGGACAGTAGCTCCTACGAGCAGTACTTC
CSATDSSSYEQYF
>TRBV6-5|TRBJ2-7|NA|once
TGTGCCAGCAGTTATTACCGGGGGGCCTTTTACGAGCAGTACTTC
CASSYYRGAFYEQYF
>TRBV6-5|TRBJ1-4|NA|NA
TGTGCCAGCAGTAAACTGGACAGCCTTAATGAAAAACTGTTTTTT
CASSKLDSLNEKLFF
>TRBV30|TRBJ2-5|TRBD2|NA
TGTGCCTGGGGCCTCGGGACTAGCCAGGAGACCCAGTACTTC
CAWGLGTSQETQYF
>TRBV10-3|TRBJ2-7|TRBD1|once
TGTGCCATCAGGGGACAGGGTCGCTCCTACGAGCAGTACTTC
CAIRGQGRSYEQYF
>TRBV20-1|TRBJ2-1|NA|few
TGCAGTGCCGAGCCGTCCGAGATCTCCTACAATGAGCAGTTCTTC
CSAEPSEISYNEQFF
>TRBV6-2/TRBV6-3|TRBJ2-7|NA|few
TGTGCCAGCAGTCGAGGTGGACAAACCTACGAGCAGTACTTC
CASSRGGQTYEQYF
>TRBV6-1|TRBJ2-7|NA|NA
TGTGCCAGCAATGGGGACCGATCCTACGAGCAGTACTTC
CASNGDRSYEQYF
>TRBV20-1|TRBJ2-7|TRBD1|few
TGCAGTGCAGAGGGACAGACCTACGAGCAGTACTTC
CSAEGQTYEQYF
>TRBV21-1|TRBJ1-1|NA|NA
TGTGCCAGCCTTAACTACACTGAAGCTTTCTTT
CASLNYTEAFF
>TRBV15|TRBJ2-5|TRBD1|NA
TGTGCCACCAGTCCCGACAGGGGTGAGACCCAGTACTTC
CATSPDRGETQYF
>TRBV30|TRBJ2-7|NA|NA
TGTGCCTCCTCGGTGGCAGGGCTACGGGGGCAGTACTTC
CASSVAGLRGQYF
>TRBV6-6|TRBJ1-1|NA|NA
TGTGCCAGCAGTTACCCCGGGGTTTCTGGGACTGAAGCTTTCTTT
CASSYPGVSGTEAFF
>TRBV4-1|TRBJ1-5|NA|many
TGCGCCAGCAGCCAATATAGCAATCAGCCCCAGCATTTT
CASSQYSNQPQHF
>TRBV6-5|TRBJ2-7|NA|NA
TGTGCCAGCAGCACCCAGCCCCCCGAGCAGTACTTC
CASSTQPPEQYF
>TRBV12-3/TRBV12-4|TRBJ2-5|NA|NA
TGTGCCAGCAGAGGGGCCGGGGCCATTTTAGAGACCCAGTACTTC
CASRGAGAILETQYF
>TRBV27|TRBJ2-1|NA|NA
TGTGCCAGCAGTTTCGCGGGTACCGTCTACAATGAGCAGGTCTTC
CASSFAGTVYNEQVF
>TRBV27|TRBJ1-6|TRBD1|NA
TGTGCCAGCAGTTTATCGACAGGGGCAAATTCACCCCTCCACTTT
CASSLSTGANSPLHF
>TRBV7-9|TRBJ2-7|TRBD2|NA
TGTGCCAGCAGCCAAAGCGGGATGAACAATGAGCAGTACTTC
CASSQSGMNNEQYF
>TRBV7-2|TRBJ2-7|NA|few
TGTGCCAGCAGCTTAATCGGTACTGTGAGCTCCTACGAGCAGTACTTC
CASSLIGTVSSYEQYF
>TRBV7-9|TRBJ2-7|TRBD1|NA
TGTGCCAGCAGCATGGGCAGGGGGACATACGAGCAGTACTTC
CASSMGRGTYEQYF
>TRBV5-1|TRBJ2-1|NA|few
TGCGCCAGCAGGGAGGGGACGGGGGGCAGGAATGAGCAGTTCTTC
CASREGTGGRNEQFF
>TRBV13|TRBJ2-5|NA|few
TGTGCCAGCAGCCCCCTTATAGGGAAGGGGGAGACCCAGTACTTC
CASSPLIGKGETQYF
>TRBV2|TRBJ2-1|NA|NA
TGTGTCAGCAGTCCCGTTAGGTATGAGCAGTTCTTC
CVSSPVRYEQFF
>TRBV10-2|TRBJ2-7|TRBD1|few
TGCGCCAGCAGTGGAACAGGGGCCAGCAACTACGAGCAGTACTTC
CASSGTGASNYEQYF
>TRBV28|TRBJ2-5|NA|NA
TGTGCCAGCACCCCCGACGGTAGTGAGACCCAGTACTTC
CASTPDGSETQYF
>TRBV7-2|TRBJ1-6|NA|few
TGTGCCAGCAGCGGAACCCGACAGCCTAATTCACCCCTCCACTTT
CASSGTRQPNSPLHF
>TRBV15|TRBJ2-1|NA|NA
TGTGCCACCAGCATTTCAGGTGGAGGCTCCTACAATGAGCAGTTCTTC
CATSISGGGSYNEQFF
>TRBV28|TRBJ2-7|TRBD2|NA
TGTGCCAGCAGCTTACCACTTAGTCTAGCGGGAGTAACCTACGAGCAGTACTTC
CASSLPLSLAGVTYEQYF
>TRBV7-8|TRBJ2-3|NA|NA
TGTGCCAGTAACTCGGCAATAAGAACAGATACGCAGTATTTT
CASNSAIRTDTQYF
>TRBV20-1|TRBJ1-1|NA|NA
TGCAGTGCTAGCGAATTCCCATTCATGAACACTGAAGCTTTCTTT
CSASEFPFMNTEAFF
>TRBV5-4|TRBJ2-4|NA|few
TGTGCCAGCAGCTTGGAACAGGCCGTTGAGCAGTACTTC
CASSLEQAVEQYF
>TRBV7-9|TRBJ1-4|NA|NA
TGTGCCAGCAGCCCACGACAGCCCTTTAATGAAAAACTGTTTTTT
CASSPRQPFNEKLFF
>TRBV7-8|TRBJ2-7|NA|NA
TGTGCCAGCATGGGGCCGGGGCAAATTTACGAGCAGTACTTC
CASMGPGQIYEQYF
>TRBV7-9|TRBJ2-1|NA|NA
TGTGCCAGCAGCCCCTCCCCCTATGAGCAGTTCTTC
CASSPSPYEQFF
>TRBV13|TRBJ1-1|NA|NA
TGTGCCAGCAGCGACGTACAGGGCCCGAACACTGAAGCTTTCTTT
CASSDVQGPNTEAFF
>TRBV29-1|TRBJ1-1|NA|NA
TGCAGCTCCAGGCGGACAGAGAACACTGAAGCTTTCTTT
CSSRRTENTEAFF